This record covers a single TCR beta chain. Its antigen is undetermined. This specimen comes from a study of T cell responses to AZD1222 COVID-19 vaccine. Germline V gene data show CDR1 as SGDLS and CDR2 as YYNGEE. Trimming took 3 bases from V and 0 from J, leaving 15 bases between them. The CDR3 has 16 amino acids. Assay used: immunoSEQ multiplex PCR; TCRdb lists only in-frame clones, some missing. This sample has some 70,000 clones, with about four fifths found just once. Study-level results: Clonal diversity was possibly underestimated; the donors were predominantly white British and more often female. When two AZD1222 doses had been given, Spike-specific TCR breadth and depth rose. Repertoires were sampled only after the peak T cell response. Only six AZD1222 recipients tested seropositive at baseline.

This sequence joins TRBV9 and TRBJ1-2; unclear D gene. The sequence derives from an adult in good health. The source material was peripheral blood, sampled on day 0 of AZD1222 vaccination. DNA for the CDR3: TGTGCCAGCAGCGAGGGCCTTGACCCCGCTAACTATGGCTACACCTTC. It codes for CASSEGLDPANYGYTF.